This T cell receptor (beta chain) was documented in a study of blood T cells in healthy people across ages. Study-wide points: With unsorted PBMCs, a conclusive comparison of naive versus antigen-experienced cells was not possible.

Together with a sample-barcoded 5' primer, a J-beta primer mix was included in a second PCR lasting about 7 to 11 cycles. The template-switch adaptor was a 5' adaptor with 12 random nucleotides. It tagged each cDNA molecule. All samples yielded 3 million or more CDR3-containing paired-end reads. MiXCR, run by TCRdb on the 5' RACE reads, gives a single entry per CDR3 protein. The sample yields around 1,900,000 distinct CDR3 sequences, 35% to 50% seen once. This clonotype was counted between two and nine times. Its specificity is unknown. Sequencing was performed on blood. The sequence came from a human donor in good health.

As DNA, the CDR3 is TGCGCCAGCAGCCAACGGCCACGGGCCGTCCTGACTTTC. Translating gives CASSQRPRAVLTF. The chain uses TRBV4-1 and TRBJ2-6; D is uncertain. The CDR3 consists of 13 residues. Germline V gives CDR1 MGHRA, CDR2 YSYEKL. V lost 2 bases to trimming and J lost 12 bases, with 11 bases between them.